Reported below is one T cell receptor beta chain. In its sample, this clone was seen a few times. Its antigen is still unknown. The sample holds no much larger clone one base away, and base qualities are not on file. This specimen belongs to a study of cytomegalovirus exposure and HLA in healthy donors (dated by TCRdb to the late 2010s). General notes on the study: An earlier analysis of some 620 of the donors reported 276 Gb of sequence data and roughly 120 million unique TCR beta sequences obtained from about 200 million T cells. Roughly 300 gigabases of sequencing data and 70 million to 100 million unique TCR sequences made up an early release that covered several hundred HLA-typed donors. Among the approximately 430 genotyped donors, under 90% belonged to the genetic ancestry cluster associated with self-reported Caucasian donors. The study was designed to test whether signatures of past pathogen exposure could be identified by cataloging public T cell receptors. The T cell repertoires of several hundred subjects were profiled by immunosequencing and related to cytomegalovirus serostatus. Besides the first cohort of 666 subjects, a separate validation cohort made up of over 100 different subjects was used. The study combined high-throughput TCR immunosequencing, statistical association of individual TCRs with disease status, and machine learning to predict cytomegalovirus infection status. To study patterns of TCR occurrence, a later analysis re-analyzed previously published TCR beta repertoires from 650 to 750 donors and added high-resolution HLA genotyping. In the later analysis, no new phenotypic data were used to find candidate immune exposures; instead, reliance was placed on TCR beta sequences and their occurrence across donors. In an earlier analysis of 550 to 700 of the donors, high-throughput TCR beta sequencing was used to judge whether each TCR beta V gene segment behaved as functional or pseudogenic. Alongside the repertoire data, information on donor age, sex, ethnicity and CMV serostatus was compiled. Genome-wide SNP genotypes for about 60% of the 666 donors were used in a later genetic analysis, which treated that subset as a discovery cohort. All discovery cohort repertoires had been generated using a single sequencing platform. HLA typing included class I and class II loci at four-digit resolution. Typing coverage differed by locus: A, B, C, DRB1 and DQB1 were typed in roughly 620-630 donors, DQA1 in about 510, DPA1 in 600 to 610, and DPB1 in 450 to 490. Four or five DR-DQ haplotypes were handled as single units for association and clustering because linkage in the cohort was strong. Among over 350 genotyped donors of the cohort, an average of approximately 230,000 unique TCR beta nucleotide sequences were sequenced per donor, roughly 20% of them non-productive.

Overall study results and their limits: Strong co-occurrence of HLA alleles, especially DR and DQ, made assigning TCR associations to individual alleles difficult. At a false discovery rate of 0.05, a later analysis linked around 15,000 TCR beta sequences to specific HLA alleles. Broadly in line with IMGT annotations, most TCR beta V segments showed up in productive rearrangements about 87% or about 30% of the time in an earlier analysis of about 500 of the donors. This cohort had only TCR beta chains sequenced, and the lack of alpha or paired-chain data limited which features could be detected. According to a later genetic analysis, donors in an Asian-associated ancestry cluster had fewer N-insertions in productive TCRs than the roughly 670-donor mean. Three of the identified cytomegalovirus-associated TCR beta chains were confirmed in vitro to be specific for cytomegalovirus antigens. In a later analysis, most CMV-associated TCR beta chains were found to appear HLA-restricted, with HLA associations seemingly driven largely by CMV exposure. For the cohort, immune exposure information was limited to CMV serostatus. The classifier was reported to diagnose cytomegalovirus status with high specificity and sensitivity in both the original cohort and the validation cohort. In the study, roughly 160 TCR beta chains were listed as associated with cytomegalovirus. Because counts were too low, some 16 rarely observed V segments, including chromosome 9 orphons, were excluded from the earlier analysis of fewer than 650 of the donors. Because HLA typing was missing for some donors at each locus, association tests included only the typed subset. A further reported finding was that TCR beta sequences accurately predicted the HLA-A and HLA-B alleles for most subjects in the first cohort. Across donors, most TCR sequences were observed very rarely, whereas some public TCRs were present in many individuals. The presence/absence analyses assumed that sequencing depth was roughly uniform across donors, and that assumption may not be true. Compared with equally common non-associated chains, HLA-associated TCR beta chains in a later analysis were more clonally expanded and had lower generation probabilities. A later genetic analysis associated a missense DCLRE1C variant with V-gene and J-gene trimming of TCR beta chains, and an independent cohort replicated the association. Some IMGT-functional V segments, including TRBV6-2 and TRBV6-3, could not be told apart with the 87-base-pair reads, so those segments were excluded. The authors suggested that the approach could potentially be generalized to other disease states and immunological phenotypes. Several of the top co-occurrence clusters appeared to be linked to parvovirus B19, influenza, CMV and Epstein-Barr virus, according to a later analysis. Correlated functional status among segregating V segments might reflect linkage disequilibrium, but an unknown experimental factor could not be ruled out. A later analysis found that TCR association rates varied across HLA loci, with DRB1 alleles showing the most associated TCRs and HLA-C alleles the fewest. The sequencing pipeline was judged likely to have produced a cluster of highly shared sequence variants as a technical artifact.

Looking up the germline V gene (reference sequence) yields CDR1 SEHNR and CDR2 FQNEAQ. Its CDR3 holds 14 amino acids, cysteine through phenylalanine. Only the CDR3 region is kept as DNA, spanning 42 bases read in frame from base 1. V is cut by 5 bases and J by 1 base, and the space between the germline ends is 11 bases. The cohort was made up of about 610 healthy bone marrow donors. All cohort members were sampled while nominally healthy, although unrecorded immune exposures were likely present. The donor tested CMV seronegative and was one of the 352 seronegative cohort members. A peripheral blood sample was collected from each donor, and TCR beta sequencing was performed on peripheral blood mononuclear cells. Genomic DNA was extracted from the blood cell samples with the Qiagen DNeasy Blood Extraction Kit. Receptor libraries were prepared by the immunoSEQ multiplex PCR assay. For the multiplex PCR, a mixture combining 60 forward primers for TCR Vbeta segments and 13 reverse primers for TCR Jbeta segments was used. The CDR3 region of rearranged TCR beta genes was amplified from genomic DNA with a multiplex PCR assay. Amplified TCR beta libraries were sequenced as 87-base-pair reads on the Illumina HiSeq System. In the source study's methods: In a later analysis, 77 million or so unique TCR beta chains were counted across the 500 to 700 repertoires, and about 10 million of these chains were shared by at least two donors. To remove PCR and sequencing errors, raw reads were error-corrected and collapsed into unique sequences using a nearest-neighbor algorithm that merged closely related sequences. Alignment of CDR3 sequences to IMGT reference sequences was used to assign V, D and J gene segments. Each retained sequence needed at least a six-nucleotide match to both a V gene segment and a J gene segment. Rearrangements were called productive when the CDR3 lacked stop codons and stayed in frame with V and J; all others were non-productive. Following IMGT convention, CDR3 was defined as the stretch from the second conserved V-encoded cysteine to the conserved J-encoded phenylalanine. Sequences without an unambiguous match to a single V gene segment were excluded from the earlier analysis of about 630 of the donors. An earlier analysis of some 500 of the donors classified V segments as functional when productive rearrangements were above 56.7% and as segregating when the standard deviation between donors was above 5%. A statistical classification framework was built to diagnose cytomegalovirus status from the catalog of TCR beta chain sequences. In a later analysis, TCR nucleotide sequences were compared against IMGT/GENE-DB human TR gene sequences so that V and J genes could be assigned. A later analysis assigned CDR3 sequences and most-parsimonious VDJ recombination scenarios with the TCRdist pipeline. In a later analysis, every TCR beta chain was defined by the combination of its CDR3 amino acid sequence and its V-gene family, and reads without a unique V-gene family were dropped. A later analysis removed several hundred highly shared, low-generation-probability nucleotide sequences to deal with suspected cross-contamination and a sequencing artifact. A later analysis calculated a clonal expansion index for each public chain from normalized within-repertoire ranks of inferred template counts. A later analysis computed generation probabilities with a VDJ recombination model fitted to out-of-frame rearrangements, and checked the results against IGoR. In a later analysis, hypergeometric tests were used to score TCR-TCR, TCR-HLA and TCR-CMV co-occurrence, with a repertoire-size bias correction applied to TCR pairs. In a later analysis, false discovery rates were estimated by permuting HLA or CMV assignments 20 times. In a later analysis, co-occurring TCRs were grouped using DBSCAN, with TCRdist sequence similarity added in when clustering inside HLA-allele-positive subsets. Repertoires with fewer than 30,000 or more than 120,000 public chains were left out of co-occurrence clustering, as were four to six repertoires with anomalous nucleotide sharing. TCRdb obtained this table from immuneACCESS and retained in-frame rearrangements with V and J assigned. These tables miss some clones; where compared with another copy, unresolved V genes account for less than half of the shortfall, and the remainder is unexplained. V and J calls and clone size are as listed in that table; D and trimming were resolved from the DNA. A total of about 140,000 clones appear in this sample, around 85% of them only once. The ten largest clones add up to less than 1.5% of the sample.

Sequenced material: PBMCs. This sequence uses TRBV7-9 and TRBJ1-1; the D gene cannot be resolved reliably. This clonotype was sampled from a female donor in good health and CMV-seronegative. The DNA reads TGTGCCAGCAGCCCCTACAGCTCGAACACTGAAGCTTTCTTT. Its protein reads: CASSPYSSNTEAFF.